A selection of T cell receptor beta chains follows, all from one sample in a study of cytomegalovirus exposure and HLA in healthy donors. TCRdb keeps only in-frame clones here, not all; method: immunoSEQ multiplex PCR. This table holds 200,000 to 250,000 clones, about 89% found once. The specimen was PBMCs. These receptors were collected from a woman younger than 30 in good health and CMV-seronegative. CDR3s include the opening cysteine and the closing phenylalanine or tryptophan. The order of the fields is V gene, J gene, CDR3 protein.

>TRBV10-2|TRBJ2-1
CASSLADAYNEQFF
>TRBV6-5|TRBJ2-1
CASKSGGRTNEQFF
>TRBV25-1|TRBJ2-1
CASSVLRASGSSYNEQFF
>TRBV18|TRBJ1-1
CASSLGQVVTAEAFF
>TRBV4-2|TRBJ2-3
CASSVIGRSTDTQYF
>TRBV27|TRBJ1-4
CASSSGAATNEKLFF
>TRBV5-1|TRBJ1-2
CASSLFSGQGANYGYTF
>TRBV5-6|TRBJ2-3
CASTPGFGTFTSTDTQYF
>TRBV4-1|TRBJ2-5
CASSQDGLEETQYF
>TRBV6-1|TRBJ1-5
CASSEEGRGRGQPQHF
>TRBV7-5|TRBJ2-7
CARSLCSGLARWVWEQYF
>TRBV18|TRBJ2-7
CASSRGTGGDEQYF
>TRBV19|TRBJ2-5
CASRSLAGGEETQYF
>TRBV6-1|TRBJ2-3
CASSPTGSITDTQYF
>TRBV29-1|TRBJ2-6
CSVEDGSGTGSLSGANVLTF
>TRBV7-9|TRBJ2-1
CASSIGGAEQFF
>TRBV29-1|TRBJ1-3
CSVSGQGASRTIYF
>TRBV6-1|TRBJ2-1
CASCTSGDYNEQFF
>TRBV15|TRBJ2-7
CATSRDASGSYEQYF
>TRBV7-3|TRBJ2-7
CASSLRSGSTYEQYF
>TRBV14|TRBJ2-6
CASSQDSRAGANVLTF
>TRBV10-3|TRBJ1-2
CAISELHTGSDGYTF
>TRBV28|TRBJ2-7
CASSLLAGPSYEQYF
>TRBV12-5|TRBJ2-2
CASGAPAGWGTGELFF
>TRBV7-8|TRBJ2-3
CASRRATDTQYF
>TRBV11-2|TRBJ2-7
CASSPALESYEQYF
>TRBV14|TRBJ2-3
CASSQEHLRTTDTQYF
>TRBV6-1|TRBJ1-2
CASNDANYGYTF
>TRBV29-1|TRBJ2-3
CSVAFSPDTQYF
>TRBV7-6|TRBJ1-3
CASSFLGGTIYF
>TRBV11-2|TRBJ1-1
CASNRNTEAFF
>TRBV9|TRBJ1-5
CASSVAGGDNQPQHF
>TRBV6-4|TRBJ2-3
CASSDSPLALSTDTQYF
>TRBV19|TRBJ1-1
CASSIQGQGIPEAFF
>TRBV20-1|TRBJ2-7
CSARDLYEQYF
>TRBV2|TRBJ1-4
CASSVDRGTNEKLFF
>TRBV6-5|TRBJ1-5
CASSEDRVNQPQHF
>TRBV30|TRBJ1-1
CAWSPIGTGMNTEAFF
>TRBV2|TRBJ2-3
CASSSIADTDTQYF
>TRBV4-2|TRBJ2-5
CASSQEAQGKETQYF
>TRBV19|TRBJ2-3
CASSIGLVTDTQYF